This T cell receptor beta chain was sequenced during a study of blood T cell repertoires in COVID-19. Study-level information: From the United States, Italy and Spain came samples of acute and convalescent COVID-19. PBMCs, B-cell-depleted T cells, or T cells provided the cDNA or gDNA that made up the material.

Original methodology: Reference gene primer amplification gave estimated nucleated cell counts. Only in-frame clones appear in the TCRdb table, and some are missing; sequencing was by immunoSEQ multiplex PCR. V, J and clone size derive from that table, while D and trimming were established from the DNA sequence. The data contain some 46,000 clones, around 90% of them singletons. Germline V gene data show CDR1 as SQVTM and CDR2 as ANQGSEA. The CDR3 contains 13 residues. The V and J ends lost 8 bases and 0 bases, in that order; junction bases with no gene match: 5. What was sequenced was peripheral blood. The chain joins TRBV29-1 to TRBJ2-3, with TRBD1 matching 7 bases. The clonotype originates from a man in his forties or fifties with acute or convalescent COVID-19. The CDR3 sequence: CSHRGPSTDTQYF. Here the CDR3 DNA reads TGCAGCCACAGGGGACCTAGCACAGATACGCAGTATTTT.